This T cell receptor (beta chain) is drawn from a study of blood T cell repertoires in COVID-19. The V segment lost 0 bases and the J segment 5 bases; nucleotides outside the gene matches: 10. The CDR3 extends over 16 amino acids. The V gene's germline CDR1 is SGHRS and CDR2 YFSETQ. Assay used: immunoSEQ multiplex PCR; TCRdb lists only in-frame clones, some missing. The sample carries some 320,000 clones, roughly 86% recorded once. This sequence originates from a woman aged 50 to 60 who had recovered from COVID-19. Sequencing was performed on peripheral blood. The rearrangement uses TRBV5-1 and TRBJ2-7, with 8 bases fitting TRBD2. As DNA, the CDR3 is TGCGCCAGCAGCTTGGCGTCCAGCGGGAGATCCCACGAGCAGTACTTC. Translation: CASSLASSGRSHEQYF.